One T cell receptor beta chain is described in this entry. V was shortened by 0 bases and J by 3 bases, with 15 bases between the two germline ends. Germline V lookup: CDR1 SGHVS, CDR2 FQNEAQ. The CDR3 length is 16 residues. The record originates from a study of blood T cell repertoires in COVID-19. Overall study context: The United States, Italy and Spain supplied acute and convalescent COVID-19 samples. In each case, the material was cDNA or gDNA derived from T cells, B-cell-depleted T cells, or PBMCs.

Authors' processing steps: Amplification with reference gene primers provided the estimates of nucleated cell counts. Repertoires were generated with immunoSEQ multiplex PCR, while TCRdb's copy carries only in-frame clones and drops some. The V and J calls and clone size were taken over from that table, and D and trimming were inferred from the DNA. The table includes 250,000 to 300,000 clones, 81% detected once. This TCR came from a woman aged 55 to 70 with active or convalescent COVID-19. The sequenced material came from peripheral blood. The genes are TRBV7-8 and TRBJ2-7; D call uncertain. CDR3 DNA sequence: TGTGCCAGCAGCTTAGCGTTGGGCCTCTCCGACTACGAGCAGTACTTC. It codes for CASSLALGLSDYEQYF.